The entry that follows covers one TCR beta chain sequence. Its antigen is as yet unknown. Profiled with immunoSEQ multiplex PCR; TCRdb holds only in-frame clones, not every one. The table records some 98,000 clones, around nine tenths of them present only once. The V and J ends lost 7 bases and 0 bases, in that order; junction bases with no gene match: 5. Germline V CDR1 and CDR2: MDHEN, SYDVKM. There are 14 residues in the CDR3. These data are taken from a study of T cell responses to AZD1222 COVID-19 vaccine. Whole-study context: Second-dose recipients at about 4 or about 12 weeks were treated as one pooled group. Overall study results and limits: No repertoire was sampled before or during the peak T cell response, only after it.

The TCR comes from an adult in good health. The sample was peripheral blood, taken on day 0 of AZD1222 vaccination. The chain recombines TRBV28 with TRBJ2-7; 8 nucleotides match TRBD2. In nucleotides, the CDR3 is TGTGCCAGCACCCTTAGCGGGGTCTCCTACGAGCAGTACTTC. Translated: CASTLSGVSYEQYF.